These 11 T cell receptor beta chains came from one sample sequenced in a study of OX40 agonist ivuxolimab in advanced cancers. Method: immunoSEQ multiplex PCR; TCRdb's copy keeps in-frame clones and lacks some. The data hold some 95,000 clones, with 70% to 85% observed a single time. The starting material was CD4+ or CD8+ T cells sorted from blood, obtained in a trial of the OX40 agonist ivuxolimab. The source of these receptors is an adult with an advanced solid tumor such as melanoma, head and neck, liver or kidney cancer.

The rearrangement links TRBV30 to TRBJ2-7; TRBD2 agrees at 10 bases. The CDR3 sequence is 13 residues long. Per germline, CDR1 GTSNPN and CDR2 SVGIG (reference sequence). Trimming removed 5 bases from V and 3 bases from J; junction bases left unmatched: 4. The CDR3 DNA is TGTGCCTGGTCGGGACTAGCGATCTACGAGCAGTACTTC. Protein: CAWSGLAIYEQYF.

The V call is TRBV6-4, the J call TRBJ2-7; D not certain. Trimming shortened V by 9 bases and J by 3 bases, and 3 bases separated the two germline ends. This CDR3 has 9 amino acids. Per the germline V gene, CDR1 is MRHNA and CDR2 is SNTAGT. CDR3 coding DNA: TGTGCCAGTGTCTACGAGCAGTACTTC. This sequence encodes CASVYEQYF.

This clone was seen just once. The gene calls are TRBV25-1 and TRBJ1-1; no reliable D call. This CDR3 has 14 amino acids. Looked up from germline, CDR1 is MGHDK and CDR2 is SYGVNS. V was pared by 1 base and J by 6 bases, with 12 bases between. CDR3 DNA sequence: TGTGCCAGCAGTGAATCGCCCGGATCTGCTGAAGCTTTCTTT. Its translation is CASSESPGSAEAFF.

The CDR3 is CAWSPGRLNEKLFF. The CDR3 coding sequence is TGTGCCTGGAGTCCGGGGCGGTTGAATGAAAAACTGTTTTTT. The V gene is TRBV30, the J gene TRBJ1-4; D perhaps matches TRBD1 (5 bases). The V and J ends lost 2 bases and 5 bases respectively, with 12 bases between them. The CDR3 is 14 residues long. Germline assignment: CDR1 GTSNPN and CDR2 SVGIG (reference sequence).

This clone was counted once. The rearrangement uses TRBV5-6 and TRBJ2-7; 7 nucleotides agree with TRBD2. Trimming took 3 bases from V and 2 from J; bases not matched to a gene: 2. The CDR3 totals 13 residues. The germline V gene encodes CDR1 SGHDT and CDR2 YYEEEE. The CDR3 protein is CASSWGGPYEQYF. The CDR3 DNA sequence: TGTGCCAGCAGCTGGGGGGGACCCTACGAGCAGTACTTC.

V and J are TRBV13 and TRBJ1-2, with 9 bases fitting TRBD1. Germline V CDR1 and CDR2: PRHDT, FYEKMQ (reference sequence). Losses at the gene ends were 3 bases for V and 8 bases for J; bases not matched to a gene: 10. The CDR3 spans 15 residues. CDR3 amino acids: CASSFGTGGVSGYTF. CDR3 sequence (DNA): TGTGCCAGCAGCTTTGGAACAGGGGGCGTATCGGGCTACACCTTC.

The genes are TRBV19 and TRBJ1-1; possibly TRBD1 for D (5 bases). Germline V gene sequence: CDR1 LNHDA, CDR2 SQIVND (reference sequence). The CDR3 has 17 residues. V shed 4 bases and J shed 1 base, with 19 bases lying between them. The CDR3 protein is CASSTDNRRAANTEAFF. CDR3 nucleotides: TGTGCCAGTAGTACGGACAACAGACGGGCGGCGAACACTGAAGCTTTCTTT.

The chain combines TRBV2 with TRBJ2-5; 8 bases are a match to TRBD1. The germline V gene has CDR1 SNHLY and CDR2 FYNNEI. The CDR3 consists of 12 residues. Unmatched junction bases numbered 3, after V lost 5 bases and J lost 7 bases. The CDR3 sequence is CASSPGTGTQYF. The CDR3 DNA reads as TGTGCCAGCAGTCCCGGGACAGGGACCCAGTACTTC.

The rearrangement links TRBV11-2 to TRBJ2-2, with D possibly called TRBD1 or TRBD2 (5 bases each). V lost 0 bases and J lost 7, with 15 bases in between. Germline values: CDR1 SGHAT, CDR2 FQNNGV. The length of the CDR3 is 16 residues. CDR3: CASSLEGARVGGELFF. CDR3 nucleotides: TGTGCCAGCAGCTTAGAGGGAGCCAGGGTTGGCGGGGAGCTGTTTTTT.

This clone appeared once. The V call is TRBV11-2, the J call TRBJ2-7, with D perhaps matching TRBD2 (5 bases). The germline V gene has CDR1 SGHAT and CDR2 FQNNGV. The ends were cut back, 5 bases at V and 4 bases at J, with 12 bases in the middle. The CDR3 sequence is 13 residues long. CDR3 loop: CASSPIRRYEQYF. DNA of the CDR3: TGTGCCAGCAGCCCTATAAGGAGGTACGAGCAGTACTTC.

The chain combines TRBV7-9 with TRBJ2-1; 10 bases line up with TRBD2. This CDR3 comprises 15 residues. Germline CDR1 and CDR2: SEHNR and FQNEAQ (reference sequence). J was trimmed by 4 bases and V by 5 bases; bases with no gene match: 5. The CDR3 nucleotides are TGTGCCAGCAGCCACCTAGCGGGAGATTACAATGAGCAGTTCTTC. It yields the protein CASSHLAGDYNEQFF.